The source of this TCR beta chain is a study of neurological immune-mediated disorders. Study-level findings and limits: HTLV-1-associated myelopathy had the most TCR clonal expansion, while multiple sclerosis had the least, a level that fell below healthy controls.

Over 170 million TCR-beta sequences from 15-18 subjects came from every sequencing run. MiXCR, run by TCRdb on the 5' RACE reads, gives a single entry per CDR3 protein. In the table there are more than 40,000 distinct CDR3 sequences, under 2% of which are singletons. The germline gives CDR1 SGHRS, CDR2 YFSETQ. The ends were cut back, 3 bases at V and 1 base at J, with 10 bases in the middle. The CDR3 spans 14 residues. This clonotype was counted many times. Its specificity is not known. The sample consisted of PBMCs. V and J are TRBV5-1 and TRBJ2-5, with D perhaps matching TRBD1 (6 bases). The clonotype originates from a woman aged 40 to 50 with multiple sclerosis. CDR3 in DNA: TGCGCCAGCAGCTCACAGGGATCCCAAGAGACCCAGTACTTC. The encoded protein is CASSSQGSQETQYF.